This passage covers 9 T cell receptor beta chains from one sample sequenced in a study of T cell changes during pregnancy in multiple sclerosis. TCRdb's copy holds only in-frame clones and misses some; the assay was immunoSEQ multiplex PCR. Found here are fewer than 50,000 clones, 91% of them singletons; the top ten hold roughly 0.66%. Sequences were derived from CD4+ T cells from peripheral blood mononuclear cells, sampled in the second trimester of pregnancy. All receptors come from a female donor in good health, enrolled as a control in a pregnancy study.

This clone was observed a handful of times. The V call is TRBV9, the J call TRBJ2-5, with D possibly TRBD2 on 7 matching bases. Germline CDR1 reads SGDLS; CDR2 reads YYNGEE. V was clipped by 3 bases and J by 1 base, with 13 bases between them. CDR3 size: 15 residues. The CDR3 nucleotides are TGTGCCAGCAGCGGGGGGGGCAATATCCAAGAGACCCAGTACTTC. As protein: CASSGGGNIQETQYF.

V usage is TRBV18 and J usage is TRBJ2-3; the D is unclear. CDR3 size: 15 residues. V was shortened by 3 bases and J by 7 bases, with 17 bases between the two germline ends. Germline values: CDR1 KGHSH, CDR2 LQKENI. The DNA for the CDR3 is TGTGCCAGCTCACCCTCATCGGGTCCCCTGAATACGCAGTATTTT. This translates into CASSPSSGPLNTQYF.

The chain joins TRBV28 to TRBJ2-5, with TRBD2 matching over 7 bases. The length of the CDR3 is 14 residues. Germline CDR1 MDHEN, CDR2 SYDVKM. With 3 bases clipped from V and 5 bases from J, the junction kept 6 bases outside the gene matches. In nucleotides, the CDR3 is TGTGCCAGCAGTTTGGGGCGGGGGATCGAGACCCAGTACTTC. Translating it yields CASSLGRGIETQYF.

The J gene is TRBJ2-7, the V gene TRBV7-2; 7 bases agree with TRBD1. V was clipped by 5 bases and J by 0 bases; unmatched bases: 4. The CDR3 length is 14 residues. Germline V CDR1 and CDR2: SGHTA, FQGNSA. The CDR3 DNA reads TGTGCCAGCAGCCATGGGGACAGCTCCTACGAGCAGTACTTC. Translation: CASSHGDSSYEQYF.

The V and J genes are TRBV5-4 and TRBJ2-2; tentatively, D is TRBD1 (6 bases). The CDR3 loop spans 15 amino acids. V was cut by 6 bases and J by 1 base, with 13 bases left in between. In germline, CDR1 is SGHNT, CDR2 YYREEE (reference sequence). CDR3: CASTQRRGNTGELFF. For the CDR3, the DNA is TGTGCCAGCACCCAGCGCAGGGGGAACACCGGGGAGCTGTTTTTT.

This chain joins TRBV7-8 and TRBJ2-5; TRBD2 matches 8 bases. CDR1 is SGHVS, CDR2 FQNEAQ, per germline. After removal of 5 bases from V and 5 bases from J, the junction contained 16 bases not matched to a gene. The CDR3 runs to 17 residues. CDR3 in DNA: TGTGCCAGCAGCAAAAGGGGGGGGGTAGCGGGAAGGGAGACCCAGTACTTC. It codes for CASSKRGGVAGRETQYF.

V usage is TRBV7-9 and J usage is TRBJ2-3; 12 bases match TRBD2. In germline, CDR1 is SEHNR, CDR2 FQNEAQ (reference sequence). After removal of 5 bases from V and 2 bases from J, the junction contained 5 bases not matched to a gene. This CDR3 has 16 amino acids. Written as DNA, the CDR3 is TGTGCCAGCAGCCTCAGACTAGCGGGGGTCACAGATACGCAGTATTTT. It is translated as CASSLRLAGVTDTQYF. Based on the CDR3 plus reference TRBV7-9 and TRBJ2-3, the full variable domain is DTGVSQNPRHKITKRGQNVTFRCDPISEHNRLYWYRQTLGQGPEFLTYFQNEAQLEKSRLLSDRFSAERPKGSFSTLEIQRTEQGDSAMYLCASSLRLAGVTDTQYFGPGTRLTVL.

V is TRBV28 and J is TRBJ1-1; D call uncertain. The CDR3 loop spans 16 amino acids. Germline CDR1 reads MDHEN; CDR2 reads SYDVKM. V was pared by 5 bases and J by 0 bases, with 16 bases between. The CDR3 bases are TGTGCCAGCAGTCGGTACACGGGTTGGCTGAACACTGAAGCTTTCTTT. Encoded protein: CASSRYTGWLNTEAFF.

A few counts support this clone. CDR3 in DNA: TGTGCCAGCAGCTTACTCGGGGTTAACACCATATATTTT. Translation gives CASSLLGVNTIYF. The chain couples TRBV7-2 to TRBJ1-3; D is uncertain. Germline V CDR1 and CDR2: SGHTA, FQGNSA. The CDR3 covers 13 residues. The V gene lost 2 bases and the J gene lost 7 bases, with 9 bases spanning the gap.